This T cell receptor (beta chain) was sequenced for a study of long-term antiretroviral therapy in people with HIV. They ran version v3.0 of the immunoSEQ assay at survey level. Per-sample sequencing targets were about 40,000-55,000 T-cell genomes. TCRdb's copy holds only in-frame clones and misses some; the assay was immunoSEQ multiplex PCR. The table includes 15,000 to 20,000 clones, roughly four fifths detected once. The sequencing here drew on unsorted PBMCs, taken 2.2 years after starting antiretroviral therapy. This TCR was sampled from a man aged 50-59 years with HIV.

CDR3 sequence: CASSVTGTNQPQHF. The CDR3 region has the DNA TGTGCCAGCAGCGTAACAGGGACCAATCAGCCCCAGCATTTT. The chain recombines TRBV9 with TRBJ1-5; D is possibly TRBD1 (6 bases). The CDR3 sequence is 14 residues long. Germline lookup yields CDR1 SGDLS and CDR2 YYNGEE. V was shortened by 1 base and J by 3 bases, with 8 bases between the two germline ends.